The next 15 T cell receptor beta chains were all read from a single sample in a study of blood T cell repertoires in COVID-19. The data were produced by immunoSEQ multiplex PCR, yet TCRdb's version contains in-frame clones alone and is incomplete. The data contain roughly 280,000 clones, around 90% of them seen just once; the ten biggest clones take up roughly 2.2%. The specimen sequenced was peripheral blood. These receptors all come from a man between 45 and 60 years old with acute or convalescent COVID-19.

The chain couples TRBV9 to TRBJ1-3, with TRBD1 matching 7 bases. V lost 5 bases to trimming and J lost 0 bases; unmatched junction nucleotides: 5. This CDR3 spans 15 amino acids. From germline, CDR1 is SGDLS and CDR2 YYNGEE. The CDR3 DNA follows: TGTGCCAGCAGTTTACAGGGGAGCTCTGGAAACACCATATATTTT. As protein: CASSLQGSSGNTIYF.

This chain uses TRBV10-2 with TRBJ2-2; maybe TRBD2 (7 bases). This CDR3 is 15 amino acids long. Trimming removed 9 bases at V and 5 bases at J, with 19 bases between. Germline V gene sequence: CDR1 WSHSY, CDR2 SAAADI. The CDR3 spells CASRGRGTRTGELFF. The CDR3 bases are TGCGCCAGTCGAGGGAGGGGGACCCGGACCGGGGAGCTGTTTTTT.

This chain connects TRBV25-1 to TRBJ1-4; 8 bases match TRBD1. V was pared by 7 bases and J by 10 bases, with 11 bases of the junction left unmatched. Germline V gives CDR1 MGHDK, CDR2 SYGVNS. This CDR3 region has 14 residues. The DNA for the CDR3 is TGTGCCAGCAACCCCGGGACAGGCACGGGAAAACTGTTTTTT. This gives the protein CASNPGTGTGKLFF.

The V call is TRBV2, the J call TRBJ1-1, with TRBD1 matching 10 bases. The germline V gene encodes CDR1 SNHLY and CDR2 FYNNEI. This CDR3 region has 11 residues. J was trimmed by 7 bases and V by 10 bases; bases with no gene match: 3. In DNA, the CDR3 is TGTGCCAACGGACAGGGGGTTGAAGCTTTCTTT. Translated: CANGQGVEAFF. The full variable domain, its missing parts supplied by reference TRBV2 and TRBJ1-1, is EPEVTQTPSHQVTQMGQEVILRCVPISNHLYFYWYRQILGQKVEFLVSFYNNEISEKSEIFDDQFSVERPDGSNFTLKIRSTKLEDSAMYFCANGQGVEAFFGQGTRLTVV.

The gene calls are TRBV21-1 and TRBJ2-7; the table's TRBD2 call for D was not verified on the DNA. TRBV21-1 is marked as a pseudogene. There are 17 residues in the CDR3. CDR3 sequence (DNA): TGTGCCAGCAGCAAAGCGCGGCTAGCGGGGCCCTCCGGCGAGCAGTACTTC. The encoded protein is CASSKARLAGPSGEQYF.

CDR3: CASSLGGQNSPLHF. The CDR3 DNA reads as TGCGCCAGCAGCTTGGGCGGACAGAATTCACCCCTCCACTTT. The chain recombines TRBV5-1 with TRBJ1-6; possible D gene TRBD1, 6 bases. Germline CDR1 reads SGHRS; CDR2 reads YFSETQ. V lost 0 bases and J lost 7, with 8 bases in between. This CDR3 has 14 amino acids.

The V and J genes are TRBV5-1 and TRBJ2-2, with 7 bases fitting TRBD2. The V segment lost 0 bases and the J segment 4 bases; nucleotides outside the gene matches: 3. Germline V gene data show CDR1 as SGHRS and CDR2 as YFSETQ. The CDR3 consists of 15 residues. The chain's CDR3 is CASSLAWGGTGELFF. The CDR3 DNA follows: TGCGCCAGCAGCTTGGCGTGGGGGGGCACCGGGGAGCTGTTTTTT.

The genes are TRBV5-1 and TRBJ2-1; possibly TRBD1 for D (6 bases). This CDR3 has 15 residues. Between the trimmed V and J ends, which lost 1 base and 6 bases, there was a span of 14 bases. Germline values: CDR1 SGHRS, CDR2 YFSETQ. The CDR3 region is CASSLMGARANEQFF. The CDR3 coding sequence is TGCGCCAGCAGCTTGATGGGGGCCCGGGCCAATGAGCAGTTCTTC.

The J gene is TRBJ2-1, the V gene TRBV19; 7 nucleotides agree with TRBD1. This CDR3 region has 16 residues. With 3 bases clipped from V and 4 bases from J, the junction kept 9 bases outside the gene matches. Germline V gene sequence: CDR1 LNHDA, CDR2 SQIVND (reference sequence). The CDR3 region has the DNA TGTGCCAGTAGTATTGGTGGGGACAGACATTACAATGAGCAGTTCTTC. Its translation: CASSIGGDRHYNEQFF.

The chain joins TRBV29-1 to TRBJ2-5; no clear D gene. Germline CDR1 reads SQVTM; CDR2 reads ANQGSEA. Deletions cut 4 bases from V and 5 bases from J, with 17 bases between. The CDR3 has 14 amino acids. CDR3 region: CSVGTPKLKETQYF. In DNA, the CDR3 is TGCAGCGTTGGTACGCCTAAGTTGAAGGAGACCCAGTACTTC. The full variable domain, completed using reference TRBV29-1 and TRBJ2-5, is SAVISQKPSRDICQRGTSLTIQCQVDSQVTMMFWYRQQPGQSLTLIATANQGSEATYESGFVIDKFPISRPNLTFSTLTVSNMSPEDSSIYLCSVGTPKLKETQYFGPGTRLLVL.

The chain has TRBV5-5 and TRBJ2-5; D is possibly TRBD2 (5 bases). Trimming removed 4 bases from V and 3 bases from J, with 13 bases in between. Germline CDR1 and CDR2: SGHKS and YYEKEE (reference sequence). The CDR3 consists of 14 residues. This chain's CDR3 is CASSVGLAEETQYF. The CDR3 coding sequence is TGTGCCAGCAGCGTCGGGCTAGCAGAAGAGACCCAGTACTTC. The variable domain in full, completed from reference TRBV5-5 and TRBJ2-5, reads DAGVTQSPTHLIKTRGQQVTLRCSPISGHKSVSWYQQVLGQGPQFIFQYYEKEERGRGNFPDRFSARQFPNYSSELNVNALLLGDSALYLCASSVGLAEETQYFGPGTRLLVL.

This chain joins TRBV5-1 and TRBJ2-5; possible D gene TRBD1, 5 bases. Trimming took off 0 bases at V and 5 bases at J, with 11 bases between the two ends. There are 14 residues in the CDR3. Germline V CDR1 and CDR2: SGHRS, YFSETQ. CDR3 residues: CASSLAGNQETQYF. Here the CDR3 DNA reads TGCGCCAGCAGCTTGGCAGGGAATCAGGAGACCCAGTACTTC.

J is TRBJ2-4 and V is TRBV10-3; D might be TRBD1 (6 bases). The V end was cut by 3 bases, the J end by 1 base, with 13 bases between. The CDR3 is 16 amino acids. Germline V gene data show CDR1 as ENHRY and CDR2 as SYGVKD. The CDR3 coding sequence is TGTGCCATCAGTGATTCAGGGGTTTTGGCCAAAAACATTCAGTACTTC. As protein: CAISDSGVLAKNIQYF.

The CDR3 protein is CASSTLSGQARNTEAFF. CDR3 DNA: TGTGCCAGCAGCACTCTAAGCGGGCAGGCCAGGAACACTGAAGCTTTCTTT. The chain is built from TRBV9 and TRBJ1-1; D unresolved. From germline, CDR1 is SGDLS and CDR2 YYNGEE. The ends were cut back, 4 bases at V and 1 base at J, with 20 bases in the middle. This CDR3 contains 17 residues.

The chain employs TRBV9 and TRBJ1-2; TRBD1 matches 8 bases. CDR3 length: 13 residues. Germline trimming cut 4 bases from V and 3 bases from J; bases unmatched to any gene: 2. Looked up from germline, CDR1 is SGDLS and CDR2 is YYNGEE. The CDR3 is CASSQQGDYGYTF. CDR3 nucleotides: TGTGCCAGCAGCCAACAGGGGGACTATGGCTACACCTTC.